The 19 T cell receptor beta chains below come from one sample, sequenced in a study of regulatory and conventional T cells in RAG deficiency. Data came from immunoSEQ multiplex PCR; TCRdb stores just in-frame clones and leaves some out. In the table there are 750 to 1,000 clones, around 82% of which are singletons. The specimen was CD8+ T cells sorted from blood. The receptors come from a human donor with RAG deficiency presenting as severe combined immunodeficiency.

The chain carries TRBV27 and TRBJ2-3, with D hard to call. This CDR3 spans 13 amino acids. The germline V gene has CDR1 MNHEY and CDR2 SMNVEV (reference sequence). The V and J ends lost 2 bases and 2 bases respectively, with 5 bases between them. The CDR3 DNA sequence: TGTGCCAGCAGTTTACTCTACACAGATACGCAGTATTTT. Protein sequence: CASSLLYTDTQYF.

The V call is TRBV9, the J call TRBJ2-6; 10 bases line up with TRBD1. The CDR3 covers 15 residues. The V gene end was trimmed by 5 bases and the J gene end by 2 bases; junction bases not matched to a gene: 1. Germline lookup yields CDR1 SGDLS and CDR2 YYNGEE. The CDR3 DNA is TGTGCCAGCAGGGGGACAGGGGCTGGGGCCAACGTCCTGACTTTC. The encoded protein is CASRGTGAGANVLTF.

This clone was counted once. V and J are TRBV30 and TRBJ2-5, with 7 nucleotides matching TRBD2. J gave up 7 bases and V 0 bases, and 5 bases lay outside the gene matches. This CDR3 spans 13 amino acids. Germline V gene sequence: CDR1 GTSNPN, CDR2 SVGIG (reference sequence). CDR3 loop: CAWSVAGFGTQYF. In DNA, the CDR3 is TGTGCCTGGAGTGTAGCGGGGTTTGGGACCCAGTACTTC. The variable domain in full, completed from reference TRBV30 and TRBJ2-5, reads SQTIHQWPATLVQPVGSPLSLECTVEGTSNPNLYWYRQAAGRGLQLLFYSVGIGQISSEVPQNLSASRPQDRQFILSSKKLLLSDSGFYLCAWSVAGFGTQYFGPGTRLLVL.

CDR3 sequence: CAWDTGGAGTEAFF. The CDR3 nucleotides read TGTGCCTGGGACACAGGGGGCGCGGGCACTGAAGCTTTCTTT. The chain recombines TRBV30 with TRBJ1-1; TRBD1 matches 9 bases. The V and J ends lost 5 bases and 4 bases, in that order; junction bases with no gene match: 8. In germline, CDR1 is GTSNPN, CDR2 SVGIG (reference sequence). This CDR3 comprises 14 residues.

This clone turned up a few times. This rearrangement joins TRBV7-9 to TRBJ2-7, with D hard to call. V lost 3 bases, J lost 5 bases, and 11 bases lay in between. The CDR3 consists of 13 residues. Germline-derived CDR1 and CDR2 are SEHNR and FQNEAQ (reference sequence). The DNA for the CDR3 is TGTGCCAGCAGCTTTCGGTACCGGGACGAGCAGTACTTC. Translating it yields CASSFRYRDEQYF.

The CDR3 nucleotides are TGTGCCAGCAGCGTAGGACAGTCCTACGAGCAGTACTTC. This sequence encodes CASSVGQSYEQYF. The rearrangement links TRBV9 to TRBJ2-7, with D possibly TRBD1 on 5 matching bases. CDR1 SGDLS and CDR2 YYNGEE come from the germline V gene. The CDR3 runs 13 residues. V lost 0 bases and J lost 1, with 5 bases in between.

The chain couples TRBV9 to TRBJ2-4; possibly TRBD1 or TRBD2 for D (5 bases each). V lost 2 bases to trimming and J lost 5 bases, with 14 bases between them. The CDR3 is 15 amino acids. The germline gives CDR1 SGDLS, CDR2 YYNGEE. CDR3 nucleotides: TGTGCCAGCAGCGTTGAGTCGTGGGACCAAAACATTCAGTACTTC. It encodes CASSVESWDQNIQYF.

CDR3 residues: CASSFYLGSQETQYF. In nucleotides, the CDR3 is TGTGCCAGCAGTTTCTATCTGGGGAGCCAAGAGACCCAGTACTTC. The chain is built from TRBV27 and TRBJ2-5; tentatively, D is TRBD2 (5 bases). The CDR3 consists of 15 residues. V was shortened by 3 bases and J by 1 base, with 12 bases between the two germline ends. Germline CDR1 and CDR2: MNHEY and SMNVEV (reference sequence).

V and J are TRBV10-3 and TRBJ2-2; tentatively, D is TRBD2 (5 bases). This CDR3 is built from 13 residues. The ends were cut back, 6 bases at V and 6 bases at J, with 11 bases in the middle. Germline V gene lookup returns CDR1 ENHRY and CDR2 SYGVKD. The chain's CDR3 is CAIRRALAGELFF. CDR3 nucleotide sequence: TGTGCCATCAGGAGGGCCTTGGCCGGGGAGCTGTTTTTT.

This sequence joins TRBV21-1 and TRBJ1-1. TRBV21-1 is marked as a pseudogene. CDR3 length: 16 residues. The CDR3 bases are TGTGCCAGCAGGTCCGTGATAGCTACACAACGCACTGAAGCTTTCTTT. Residues: CASRSVIATQRTEAFF.

The chain links TRBV30 to TRBJ2-5; maybe TRBD1 (5 bases). CDR1 and CDR2 from the germline V gene are GTSNPN and SVGIG (reference sequence). Trimming removed 3 bases from V and 5 bases from J, with 7 bases in between. The CDR3 is made up of 11 amino acids. This CDR3 reads CAWSHRETQYF. CDR3 bases: TGTGCCTGGAGCCACAGGGAGACCCAGTACTTC.

This clone occurred a few times. The chain recombines TRBV4-1 with TRBJ2-3; TRBD1 agrees at 10 bases. Germline loops: CDR1 MGHRA, CDR2 YSYEKL. The V gene end was trimmed by 3 bases and the J gene end by 4 bases; junction bases not matched to a gene: 13. The CDR3 length is 18 residues. The CDR3 nucleotides read TGCGCCAGCAGCCACCCCGGACAGGGGGTGAGATACGCAGATACGCAGTATTTT. Translation gives CASSHPGQGVRYADTQYF.

This chain uses TRBV27 with TRBJ1-5; D unclear. CDR1 MNHEY and CDR2 SMNVEV come from the germline V gene (reference sequence). The CDR3 runs 11 residues. Between the trimmed V and J ends, which lost 5 bases and 3 bases, there was a span of 2 bases. The CDR3 nucleotides read TGTGCCAGCAGTCTCAATCAGCCCCAGCATTTT. Its protein product is CASSLNQPQHF.

The chain links TRBV27 to TRBJ1-5, with D possibly being TRBD1 (5 bases). The CDR3 sequence is 16 residues long. V lost 6 bases to trimming and J lost 0 bases, with 15 bases between them. The germline CDR1 and CDR2 sequences are MNHEY and SMNVEV (reference sequence). The CDR3 loop reads CASSPSAGDSNQPQHF. In DNA, the CDR3 is TGTGCCAGCAGCCCCTCGGCGGGGGATAGCAATCAGCCCCAGCATTTT.

This chain links TRBV4-3 with TRBJ2-5; D is undetermined. The V end was cut by 4 bases, the J end by 4 bases, with 19 bases between. Germline V lookup: CDR1 LGHNA, CDR2 YSLEER. CDR3 length: 16 amino acids. CDR3: CASSPRRTSLGETQYF. The CDR3 DNA reads TGCGCCAGCAGCCCGCGTCGGACCTCGTTGGGAGAGACCCAGTACTTC.

The chain has TRBV6-1 and TRBJ1-2; no reliable D call. Germline V gene sequence: CDR1 MNHNS, CDR2 SASEGT. The CDR3 is 13 residues long. With 1 base removed from V and 3 bases from J, the gap between germline ends came to 6 bases. The CDR3 DNA reads TGTGCCAGCAGTGAAGGGAGGTACTATGGCTACACCTTC. It codes for CASSEGRYYGYTF.

This clone was observed a few times. The CDR3 DNA is TGTGCCTGGAGGGACAACACTGAAGCTTTCTTT. Its protein product is CAWRDNTEAFF. The J gene is TRBJ1-1, the V gene TRBV30, with D uncertain. This CDR3 comprises 11 residues. CDR1 GTSNPN and CDR2 SVGIG come from the germline V gene (reference sequence). The V gene lost 3 bases and the J gene lost 2 bases, with 4 bases spanning the gap.

This clone appeared a few times. V gene TRBV7-9 combines with J gene TRBJ2-4; the D is unclear. CDR3 size: 12 residues. V was cut by 6 bases and J by 8 bases, with 11 bases left in between. The V gene's germline CDR1 is SEHNR and CDR2 FQNEAQ (reference sequence). The CDR3 nucleotides are TGTGCCAGCAGTATAAATCGGGACATTCAGTACTTC. Residues: CASSINRDIQYF.

The CDR3 sequence is CASSGGDRYEQYF. The CDR3 DNA reads as TGTGCCAGCAGCGGGGGAGACAGGTACGAGCAGTACTTC. The rearrangement uses TRBV5-4 and TRBJ2-7, with a weak D call TRBD1 (6 bases). Per the germline V gene, CDR1 is SGHNT and CDR2 is YYREEE (reference sequence). The CDR3 is 13 residues long. V gave up 4 bases and J gave up 4 bases, with 12 bases separating them.